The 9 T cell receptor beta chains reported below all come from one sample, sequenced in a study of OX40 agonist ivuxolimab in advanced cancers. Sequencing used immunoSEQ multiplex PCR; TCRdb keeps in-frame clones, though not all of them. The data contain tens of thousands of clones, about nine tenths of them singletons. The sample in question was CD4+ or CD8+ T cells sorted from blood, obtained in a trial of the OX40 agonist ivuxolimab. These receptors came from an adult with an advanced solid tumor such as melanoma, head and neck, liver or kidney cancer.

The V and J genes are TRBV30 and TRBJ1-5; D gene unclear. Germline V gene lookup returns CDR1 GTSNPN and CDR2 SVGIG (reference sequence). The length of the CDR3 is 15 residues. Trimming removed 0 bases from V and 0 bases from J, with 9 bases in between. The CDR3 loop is CAWSVVEYSNQPQHF. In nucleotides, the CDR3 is TGTGCCTGGAGTGTAGTAGAATATAGCAATCAGCCCCAGCATTTT. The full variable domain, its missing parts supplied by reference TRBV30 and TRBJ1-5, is SQTIHQWPATLVQPVGSPLSLECTVEGTSNPNLYWYRQAAGRGLQLLFYSVGIGQISSEVPQNLSASRPQDRQFILSSKKLLLSDSGFYLCAWSVVEYSNQPQHFGDGTRLSIL.

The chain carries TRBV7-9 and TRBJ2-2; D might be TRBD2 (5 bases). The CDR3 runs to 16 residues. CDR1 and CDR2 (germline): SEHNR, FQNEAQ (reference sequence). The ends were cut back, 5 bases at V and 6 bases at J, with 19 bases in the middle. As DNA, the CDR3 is TGTGCCAGCAGCGTCCGCCCGGATTCCGGGGCCGGGGAGCTGTTTTTT. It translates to CASSVRPDSGAGELFF.

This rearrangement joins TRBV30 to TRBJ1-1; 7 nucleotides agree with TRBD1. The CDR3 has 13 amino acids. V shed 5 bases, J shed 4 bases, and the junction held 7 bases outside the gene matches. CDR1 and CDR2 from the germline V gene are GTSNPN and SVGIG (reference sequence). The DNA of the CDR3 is TGTGCCTGGGACAGGGAACGGGGCACTGAAGCTTTCTTT. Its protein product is CAWDRERGTEAFF.

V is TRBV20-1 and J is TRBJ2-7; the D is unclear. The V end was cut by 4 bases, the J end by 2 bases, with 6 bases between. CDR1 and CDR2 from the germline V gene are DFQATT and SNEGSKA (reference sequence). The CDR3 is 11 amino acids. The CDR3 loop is CSAKETYEQYF. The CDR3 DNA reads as TGCAGTGCTAAGGAAACCTACGAGCAGTACTTC.

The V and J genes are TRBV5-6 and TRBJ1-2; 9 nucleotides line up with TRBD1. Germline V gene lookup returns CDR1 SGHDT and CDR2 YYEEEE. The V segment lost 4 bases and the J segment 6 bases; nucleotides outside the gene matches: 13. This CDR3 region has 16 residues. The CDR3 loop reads CASSPGTGTFRDGYTF. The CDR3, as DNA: TGTGCCAGCAGCCCCGGGACAGGGACTTTTAGGGATGGCTACACCTTC.

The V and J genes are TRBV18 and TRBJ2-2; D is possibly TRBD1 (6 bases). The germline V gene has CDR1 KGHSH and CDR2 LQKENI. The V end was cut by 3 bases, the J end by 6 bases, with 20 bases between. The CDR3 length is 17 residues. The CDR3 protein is CASSPAQRGNSAGELFF. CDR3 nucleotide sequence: TGTGCCAGCTCACCCGCCCAGAGGGGGAATAGCGCCGGGGAGCTGTTTTTT.

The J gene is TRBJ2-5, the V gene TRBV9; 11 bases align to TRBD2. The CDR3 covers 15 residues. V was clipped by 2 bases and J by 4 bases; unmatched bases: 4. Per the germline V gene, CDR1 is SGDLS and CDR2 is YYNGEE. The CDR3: CASSVLTSGVETQYF. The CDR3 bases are TGTGCCAGCAGCGTCCTGACTAGCGGGGTAGAGACCCAGTACTTC.

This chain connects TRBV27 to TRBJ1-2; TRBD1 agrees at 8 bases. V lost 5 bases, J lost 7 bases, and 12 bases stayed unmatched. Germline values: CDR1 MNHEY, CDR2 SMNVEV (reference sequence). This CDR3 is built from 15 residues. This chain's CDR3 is CASSENRGAPSGYTF. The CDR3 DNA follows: TGTGCCAGCAGTGAAAACAGGGGGGCCCCAAGTGGCTACACCTTC.

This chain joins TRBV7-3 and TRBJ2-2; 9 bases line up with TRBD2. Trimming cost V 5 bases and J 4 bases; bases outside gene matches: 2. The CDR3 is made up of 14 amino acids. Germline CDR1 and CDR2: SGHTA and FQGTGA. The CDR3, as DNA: TGTGCCAGCAGCCCGGGACTAGCCACCGGGGAGCTGTTTTTT. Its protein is CASSPGLATGELFF.